This TCR beta chain was recorded in a study of shared clonotypes between healthy human individuals (dated by TCRdb to the early 2020s). Study-wide context: The cohort comprised two women and a few men aged 18 to 49 years. For each donor, CD4 naive and CD4 memory were each run on three plates, CD8 naive on two plates, and CD8 memory on one plate. To estimate repertoire size and how much clonotype sharing occurs between individuals, the study deeply sequenced the blood TCR repertoires of 5 or 6 healthy adults. To increase sequencing depth and limit assay-specific biases, different laboratories used diverse techniques to prepare libraries and sequence TCR repertoires. Per donor, leukapheresis produced somewhere between about 0.8 and 9 billion PBMCs. On the study overall, not on this receptor specifically: Larger estimated clonotype richness was generally found for naive subsets than for memory subsets. Only blood was sampled, and tissue TCR repertoires likely differ from those in blood. Rarefaction of sorted-subset datasets indicated incomplete sequencing despite the large sequencing depth. Based on pairwise subsampling, the degree of clonotype sharing among donors was expected to be affected by sequencing depth. Because the study included a small number of donors, the genetic and exposure-history diversity represented was limited. Higher generation probabilities were observed for clonotypes shared by all four sorted-subset donors than for non-shared clonotypes. When a handful of donors were compared, the shared fraction of clonotypes was about 5.5% for naive CD4, around 4% for naive CD8, roughly 2.5% for memory CD4, and around 0.4% for memory CD8.

In this sample, this clone turned up once. Its antigen is currently not known. The record has no base qualities; no much larger clone is one base away. Additional DNA sequences in this sample encode the identical CDR3. The CDR3 sequence holds 15 residues, the cysteine and phenylalanine included. Only the CDR3 portion is preserved as DNA: 45 bases, with reading frame beginning at the first base. In the germline V gene, CDR1 corresponds to MDHEN and CDR2 to SYDVKM. From V the trimming removes 1 base and from J it removes 0 bases, while the gene matches leave 0 bases of the junction unaccounted for. The donors were healthy, HIV-negative adults who had no recently reported acute infections or vaccinations. Every donor was a Caucasian adult living in Nashville, Tennessee, USA. CD4+ T cells were enriched by magnetic negative selection, after which naive cells were positively selected on CD45RA and the negative fraction was taken as the memory subset. Blood was obtained by leukapheresis, after which PBMCs were separated by Ficoll-Histopaque density gradient centrifugation and cryopreserved in liquid nitrogen vapor phase. Analytical flow cytometry was used to check the purity and quantity of every magnetically sorted T cell population. Genomic DNA was isolated from every sorted fraction and measured by UV absorbance on a Nanodrop 2000c.

Using the deep immunoSEQ assay, multiplex PCR amplified TCR CDR3 regions from genomic DNA. Extracted genomic DNA from each cell subset was spread evenly across all wells of several immunoSEQ 96-well plates, with each plate serving as a replicate. For sorted subsets, 200 ng of genomic DNA, equivalent to 30,000 or so T cell genomes, went into each replicate PCR. The purified libraries were quantified using a Qubit 3.0 fluorometer, sized with a Bioanalyzer 2100, and then quantified again using the KAPA Library Quantification kit. Each immunoSEQ 96-well plate was sequenced on its own single-read 150-cycle Illumina NextSeq 550 flow cell. The authors' analysis ran thus. Because the immunoSEQ output held only junctional sequences and lacked quality scores, the filtering could not match the filtering applied to full-length reads. Sequences were annotated with PyIR, a Python wrapper for IgBLAST v1.9, using IMGT germline references to assign V/J genes and CDR3. Reads with weak V/J assignments (E-value above 1e-6), missing CDR3, stop codons, out-of-frame junctions, or ambiguous translated residues were removed. V3J clonotypes were defined as sequences sharing the same inferred V gene, J gene, and CDR3 amino acid sequence. Percentage overlap between repertoires was computed as shared unique clonotypes divided by the size of the smaller repertoire. RTK rarefaction, the Chao1 estimator, and Recon v2.1 estimates of unobserved clonotypes were used to assess repertoire richness. Generation probabilities were computed with OLGA for all TCRbeta clonotypes obtained by the gDNA method from a few donors. TCRdb took over this immuneACCESS table, retaining in-frame rearrangements with V and J assigned. Such tables are incomplete; in checked studies, under half of the missing clones stem from an unresolved V gene, and the remainder is unexplained. V and J calls and clone size come straight from that table; D and trimming were deduced from the DNA. This sample is represented by roughly 2.6 million clones; roughly nine tenths of them were singletons. Around 0.15% of the sample comes from the top ten.

This sequence uses TRBV28 and TRBJ1-3; a stretch of 7 junction bases matches TRBD1. The sequencing input was naive CD4+ T cells sorted from blood. This specimen's cell subset or site label, interpreted: CD45RA+ positively selected. The TCR comes from a man aged 18 to 29 in good health. The nucleotide sequence is TGTGCCAGCAGTTTATCAGGGGGCTCTGGAAACACCATATATTTT. This is translated as CASSLSGGSGNTIYF.